The next 15 T cell receptor beta chains were all read from a single sample in a study of monozygotic twins with inflammatory bowel disease. One entry per CDR3 protein, without DNA, is what TCRdb gives after re-calling the 5' RACE reads. The sample totals about 450,000 distinct CDR3 sequences; its top ten clones hold 2% to 3%. Sequencing used blood. Receptors were obtained from a human donor with ulcerative colitis or Crohn's disease, or a healthy co-twin of an affected twin (not recorded which).

This chain connects TRBV29-1 to TRBJ2-1; the D gene TCRdb calls, TRBD2, cannot be checked with no DNA. Germline CDR1 SQVTM, CDR2 ANQGSEA. The CDR3 contains 14 residues. The CDR3 here is CSVEGLAGGYEQFF.

CDR3 loop: CASSDPTGGDYEQYF. The V gene is TRBV6-1, the J gene TRBJ2-7; TCRdb returns TRBD1, unconfirmable since there is no DNA. Germline V gene lookup returns CDR1 MNHNS and CDR2 SASEGT. The CDR3 runs to 15 residues.

This chain connects TRBV6-1 to TRBJ1-5. The germline CDR1 and CDR2 sequences are MNHNS and SASEGT. The CDR3 covers 12 residues. CDR3 sequence: CASSHAAQPQHF.

The rearrangement joins TRBV15 to TRBJ2-3; the D call from TCRdb, TRBD1, cannot be confirmed without DNA. The CDR3 has 15 residues. Germline CDR1 LNHNV, CDR2 YYDKDF (reference sequence). This CDR3 reads CATSRGRDGADTQYF. Full variable domain (remainder filled in from reference TRBV15 and TRBJ2-3): DAMVIQNPRYQVTQFGKPVTLSCSQTLNHNVMYWYQQKSSQAPKLLFHYYDKDFNNEADTPDNFQSRRPNTSFCFLDIRSPGLGDTAMYLCATSRGRDGADTQYFGPGTRLTVL.

J is TRBJ1-5 and V is TRBV7-9; TCRdb calls TRBD1, which cannot be checked without DNA. This CDR3 is built from 14 residues. CDR1 is SEHNR, CDR2 FQNEAQ, per germline (reference sequence). CDR3 sequence reads: CASSLGTGIEPQHF.

The V gene is TRBV7-2, the J gene TRBJ2-7; TCRdb indicates TRBD1, and absent DNA this call remains unverified. This CDR3 has 14 amino acids. Germline CDR1 reads SGHTA; CDR2 reads FQGNSA. Here the CDR3 reads CASSRRDRVYEQYF.

The rearrangement links TRBV7-9 to TRBJ2-1; TCRdb proposes TRBD1, but this gene call is untestable without DNA. The CDR3 consists of 16 residues. The germline V gene has CDR1 SEHNR and CDR2 FQNEAQ (reference sequence). Here the CDR3 reads CASSLFPAGGFLEQFF.

The V and J genes are TRBV30 and TRBJ1-5; the D call of TRBD1 rests on TCRdb alone, since no DNA is present to check it. The CDR3 covers 13 residues. Per germline, CDR1 GTSNPN and CDR2 SVGIG (reference sequence). The CDR3 sequence is CAWGTGSNQPQHF.

J is TRBJ2-7 and V is TRBV20-1; TCRdb's assignment of TRBD2 cannot be checked, as there is no DNA. The CDR3 has 17 amino acids. CDR1 and CDR2 from the germline V gene are DFQATT and SNEGSKA (reference sequence). The chain's CDR3 is CSARDPPEREVSYEQYF.

The chain combines TRBV6-1 with TRBJ2-7. Germline CDR1 MNHNS, CDR2 SASEGT. This CDR3 comprises 14 residues. The CDR3 protein is CASSVYSDSYEQYF.

The chain is built from TRBV9 and TRBJ2-2; as DNA is missing, the TRBD1 call by TCRdb cannot be tested. The CDR3 is made up of 15 amino acids. Germline lookup yields CDR1 SGDLS and CDR2 YYNGEE. CDR3 amino acids: CASSVRQENTGELFF.

The chain recombines TRBV30 with TRBJ1-6; TCRdb's D gene call, TRBD1, goes unchecked for lack of DNA. The CDR3 totals 13 residues. Germline CDR1 and CDR2: GTSNPN and SVGIG (reference sequence). The CDR3 protein is CASLQGDNSPLHF. The full variable domain, in which reference TRBV30 and TRBJ1-6 provide the parts outside the CDR3, is SQTIHQWPATLVQPVGSPLSLECTVEGTSNPNLYWYRQAAGRGLQLLFYSVGIGQISSEVPQNLSASRPQDRQFILSSKKLLLSDSGFYLCASLQGDNSPLHFGNGTRLTVT.

This sequence joins TRBV5-1 and TRBJ1-1. Germline values: CDR1 SGHRS, CDR2 YFSETQ. The CDR3 has 13 amino acids. The CDR3 sequence is CASTGGGSTEAFF.

The chain carries TRBV6-5 and TRBJ1-1; TCRdb's assignment of TRBD1 cannot be checked, as there is no DNA. The CDR3 sequence is 13 residues long. The germline gives CDR1 MNHEY, CDR2 SVGAGI. CDR3 loop: CASTRPFNTEAFF.

The chain recombines TRBV4-2 with TRBJ1-6; as DNA is missing, the TRBD1 call by TCRdb cannot be tested. This CDR3 has 12 residues. From germline, CDR1 is LGHNA and CDR2 YNFKEQ. CDR3 residues: CASSPGASPLHF.